Listed here are 17 T cell receptor beta chains from one sample, sequenced in a study of CD8 T cells in ankylosing spondylitis. MiXCR, applied by TCRdb to the 5' RACE reads, yields one record per CDR3 protein. The table lists some 120,000 distinct CDR3 sequences, approximately 13% of them singletons, with 2.5% to 3% in the top ten. Material: blood, either unsorted or a sorted T cell fraction (not recorded which). The source is a female donor with ankylosing spondylitis or in good health (not recorded which).

This chain links TRBV7-9 with TRBJ2-1, with D perhaps TRBD2 (5 bases). The CDR3 has 13 amino acids. Germline CDR1 and CDR2: SEHNR and FQNEAQ (reference sequence). V was shortened by 4 bases and J by 11 bases, with 15 bases between the two germline ends. Here the CDR3 reads CASSSISVAKQFF. The CDR3, as DNA: TGTGCCAGCAGCTCGATTAGCGTGGCGAAGCAGTTCTTC.

This clonotype was recorded at least ten times. One end of the junction is discordant with germline, which a read error may explain. The chain carries TRBV10-2 and TRBJ2-1; 11 bases are shared with TRBD2. Per the germline V gene, CDR1 is WSHSY and CDR2 is SAAADI. CDR3 size: 14 residues. The DNA for the CDR3 is TGCGCCATCAGTGGAGCTAGCGGGGGGAATGAGCAGTTCTTC. It yields the protein CAISGASGGNEQFF.

This clonotype was observed at least ten times. The V gene is TRBV6-1, the J gene TRBJ1-1, with TRBD1 matching 8 bases. Looked up from germline, CDR1 is MNHNS and CDR2 is SASEGT. The CDR3 loop spans 13 amino acids. The trim removed 6 bases at V and 1 base at J, leaving 1 base unmatched. The CDR3 loop is CASSDRGNTEAFF. The CDR3 DNA reads as TGTGCCAGCAGCGACAGGGGGAACACTGAAGCTTTCTTT.

In its sample, this clonotype was seen many times. The genes are TRBV5-1 and TRBJ2-7; no clear D. This CDR3 has 15 amino acids. CDR1 and CDR2 (germline): SGHRS, YFSETQ. Trimming shortened V by 4 bases and J by 3 bases, and 17 bases separated the two germline ends. The CDR3 nucleotides are TGCGCCAGCAGCCCGGATGTTCAACACCGCTACGAGCAGTACTTC. This codes for CASSPDVQHRYEQYF. The variable domain in full, completed from reference TRBV5-1 and TRBJ2-7, reads KAGVTQTPRYLIKTRGQQVTLSCSPISGHRSVSWYQQTPGQGLQFLFEYFSETQRNKGNFPGRFSGRQFSNSRSEMNVSTLELGDSALYLCASSPDVQHRYEQYFGPGTRLTVT.

This rearrangement joins TRBV20-1 to TRBJ2-1; 7 bases are shared with TRBD2. This CDR3 contains 16 residues. V shed 6 bases and J 2 bases; nucleotides not matched to a gene: 13. CDR1 and CDR2 from the germline V gene are DFQATT and SNEGSKA (reference sequence). For the CDR3, the DNA is TGCAGTGCCTACGACTTAACCAGCGGGACCTACAATGAGCAGTTCTTC. It translates to CSAYDLTSGTYNEQFF.

The chain is built from TRBV28 and TRBJ2-3, with a weak D call TRBD2 (6 bases). Trimming cost V 6 bases and J 4 bases, with 17 bases left between them. This CDR3 has 15 residues. Germline loops: CDR1 MDHEN, CDR2 SYDVKM. The chain's CDR3 is CASSPPGGGADTQYF. The CDR3 DNA is TGTGCCAGCAGCCCCCCAGGTGGAGGGGCAGATACGCAGTATTTT.

Ten or more counts support this clonotype. This chain connects TRBV5-1 to TRBJ2-3, with 8 positions matching TRBD2. J lost 4 bases, V lost 4 bases, and 11 bases had no gene match. The CDR3 runs to 16 residues. Germline V gene sequence: CDR1 SGHRS, CDR2 YFSETQ. The CDR3 coding sequence is TGCGCCAGCAGCCCCTTAGCGGGGAACCCTGCAGATACGCAGTATTTT. This translates into CASSPLAGNPADTQYF.

This clonotype was seen only a few times. The chain links TRBV11-2 to TRBJ2-2; 7 bases agree with TRBD1. The ends lost 4 bases at V and 1 base at J; junction bases unmatched: 3. Germline loops: CDR1 SGHAT, CDR2 FQNNGV. The CDR3 length is 15 residues. As DNA, the CDR3 is TGTGCCAGCAGCTCGGACAGGTTGAACACCGGGGAGCTGTTTTTT. Its translation is CASSSDRLNTGELFF.

This clonotype was seen many times. The chain carries TRBV28 and TRBJ2-2; the D is unclear. The V and J ends lost 7 bases and 7 bases respectively, with 7 bases between them. CDR3 size: 11 residues. The germline gives CDR1 MDHEN, CDR2 SYDVKM. CDR3 sequence (DNA): TGTGCCAGCACTTCTAACGGGGAGCTGTTTTTT. Translation: CASTSNGELFF.

The chain has TRBV18 and TRBJ2-7; unclear D gene. V was trimmed by 1 base and J by 0 bases, leaving 10 bases between them. The CDR3 contains 15 residues. Germline loops: CDR1 KGHSH, CDR2 LQKENI. CDR3 in amino acids: CASSPRQAHSYEQYF. The CDR3 nucleotides read TGTGCCAGCTCACCACGGCAGGCGCACTCCTACGAGCAGTACTTC.

This clonotype was recorded many times. The V call is TRBV20-1, the J call TRBJ1-2; D is undetermined. V gave up 3 bases and J gave up 7 bases, with 9 bases separating them. This CDR3 is 11 amino acids long. Per germline, CDR1 DFQATT and CDR2 SNEGSKA (reference sequence). The CDR3 region is CSARMMGGYTF. Here the CDR3 DNA reads TGCAGTGCTAGGATGATGGGTGGCTACACCTTC.

This rearrangement joins TRBV19 to TRBJ1-5; no reliable D call. The V and J ends lost 6 bases and 2 bases respectively, with 20 bases between them. The germline CDR1 and CDR2 sequences are LNHDA and SQIVND (reference sequence). The CDR3 contains 17 residues. The CDR3 region is CASSTRPTLKGNQPQHF. The DNA for the CDR3 is TGTGCCAGTAGCACAAGACCAACTTTAAAGGGCAATCAGCCCCAGCATTTT.

This clonotype was counted a single time. A read error is possible here, since a much larger clone lies one base away. V is TRBV10-3 and J is TRBJ2-7; D not resolved. The V and J ends lost 0 bases and 6 bases respectively, with 6 bases between them. Germline V gene sequence: CDR1 ENHRY, CDR2 SYGVKD. This CDR3 spans 12 amino acids. The CDR3 is CAISESGLEQYF. DNA for the CDR3: TGTGCCATCAGTGAGTCTGGGCTCGAGCAGTACTTC.

This clonotype was seen ten or more times. V usage is TRBV29-1 and J usage is TRBJ2-7, with unresolved D. The CDR3 covers 14 residues. Germline values: CDR1 SQVTM, CDR2 ANQGSEA. V gave up 1 base and J gave up 2 bases, with 12 bases separating them. This CDR3 reads CSVEVGYSTYEQYF. The CDR3 bases are TGCAGCGTTGAAGTGGGGTATTCGACCTACGAGCAGTACTTC.

This clonotype showed up many times. This sequence joins TRBV20-1 and TRBJ1-5, with 7 bases that match TRBD1. This CDR3 has 15 residues. Germline V gene sequence: CDR1 DFQATT, CDR2 SNEGSKA (reference sequence). J lost 1 base, V lost 2 bases, and 5 bases had no gene match. The CDR3 DNA follows: TGCAGTGCTAGACTAACAGGGGAAAGCAATCAGCCCCAGCATTTT. Protein product: CSARLTGESNQPQHF.

This clonotype has just a few counts. V usage is TRBV11-2 and J usage is TRBJ2-5, with D hard to call. This CDR3 is built from 13 residues. V was shortened by 5 bases and J by 3 bases, with 10 bases between the two germline ends. Germline values: CDR1 SGHAT, CDR2 FQNNGV. CDR3 amino acids: CASSPQVKETQYF. In DNA form, the CDR3 reads TGTGCCAGCAGCCCCCAAGTAAAAGAGACCCAGTACTTC.

This sequence joins TRBV20-1 and TRBJ2-3; TRBD2 matches 9 bases. J was trimmed by 1 base and V by 5 bases; bases with no gene match: 4. CDR1 and CDR2 from the germline V gene are DFQATT and SNEGSKA (reference sequence). This CDR3 has 14 residues. The CDR3 sequence is CSAARTSGTDTQYF. The CDR3 nucleotides read TGCAGTGCTGCCCGGACTAGCGGCACAGATACGCAGTATTTT.